The 21 T cell receptor beta chains presented below share a single source sample, sequenced in a study of blood T cell repertoires in COVID-19. Profiled with immunoSEQ multiplex PCR; TCRdb holds only in-frame clones, not every one. Altogether roughly 130,000 clones are present, less than 90% being singletons, with the ten largest covering less than 7%. Sequencing used PBMCs or T cells enriched from blood (not recorded which). The source of these receptors is a middle-aged man with acute COVID-19.

The chain has TRBV10-3 and TRBJ1-2; D possibly corresponds to TRBD1 (6 bases). CDR1 and CDR2 (germline): ENHRY, SYGVKD. Trimming cost V 6 bases and J 4 bases, with 12 bases left between them. This CDR3 region has 13 residues. The CDR3: CAISEPGVYGYTF. The CDR3, as DNA: TGTGCCATCAGCGAGCCAGGGGTCTATGGCTACACCTTC.

This clone has only one observation. This rearrangement joins TRBV28 to TRBJ2-2, with TRBD2 identical over 8 bases. The CDR3 has 14 amino acids. Germline V gives CDR1 MDHEN, CDR2 SYDVKM. J gave up 4 bases and V 7 bases, and 5 bases lay outside the gene matches. CDR3 nucleotides: TGTGCCAGCATGGGGACTAGGGTCACCGGGGAGCTGTTTTTT. Its protein product is CASMGTRVTGELFF.

This chain uses TRBV30 with TRBJ2-7, with 10 nucleotides matching TRBD1. The CDR3 sequence is 14 residues long. Germline values: CDR1 GTSNPN, CDR2 SVGIG (reference sequence). The junction had 4 bases not matched to a gene; V was cut back by 2 bases and J by 3 bases. CDR3 region: CAWSYRTGGYEQYF. The CDR3 DNA reads as TGTGCCTGGAGTTACCGGACAGGGGGCTACGAGCAGTACTTC. Complete variable domain (other parts from reference TRBV30 and TRBJ2-7): SQTIHQWPATLVQPVGSPLSLECTVEGTSNPNLYWYRQAAGRGLQLLFYSVGIGQISSEVPQNLSASRPQDRQFILSSKKLLLSDSGFYLCAWSYRTGGYEQYFGPGTRLTVT.

This chain connects TRBV5-5 to TRBJ2-1; D perhaps matches TRBD1 (6 bases). Germline V CDR1 and CDR2: SGHKS, YYEKEE (reference sequence). V lost 1 base to trimming and J lost 0 bases, with 11 bases between them. CDR3 length: 16 residues. The CDR3 is CASSLRQASSYNEQFF. The DNA of the CDR3 is TGTGCCAGCAGCTTGCGACAGGCGAGCTCCTACAATGAGCAGTTCTTC.

The rearrangement joins TRBV7-6 to TRBJ2-5; D gene uncertain. The CDR3 covers 16 residues. V lost 1 base to trimming and J lost 5 bases, with 17 bases between them. Per the germline V gene, CDR1 is SGHVS and CDR2 is FNYEAQ. CDR3 protein: CASSLDMRPGVETQYF. Written as DNA, the CDR3 is TGTGCCAGCAGCTTAGATATGCGGCCTGGCGTTGAGACCCAGTACTTC.

This chain links TRBV6-5 with TRBJ2-7; 8 nucleotides agree with TRBD1. With V trimmed by 4 bases and J by 2 bases, 1 base remained unmatched. Germline CDR1 reads MNHEY; CDR2 reads SVGAGI. The CDR3 has 13 amino acids. The DNA of the CDR3 is TGTGCCAGCAGTTCGACAGGGGCCTACGAGCAGTACTTC. Encoded protein: CASSSTGAYEQYF.

The V gene is TRBV19, the J gene TRBJ2-7, with a tentative D call TRBD2 (6 bases). This CDR3 has 14 residues. CDR1 is LNHDA and CDR2 is SQIVND in the germline V gene (reference sequence). The ends were cut back, 3 bases at V and 0 bases at J, with 9 bases in the middle. The CDR3 region is CASSMASASYEQYF. CDR3 in DNA: TGTGCCAGTAGTATGGCTAGCGCCTCCTACGAGCAGTACTTC.

V gene TRBV14 combines with J gene TRBJ2-7; D is unresolved. V lost 4 bases and J lost 5, with 15 bases in between. The length of the CDR3 is 14 residues. Germline CDR1 is SGHDN and CDR2 is FVKESK. CDR3 protein: CASSLFSRFNEQYF. The DNA for the CDR3 is TGTGCCAGCAGCCTGTTCTCCAGGTTCAACGAGCAGTACTTC.

The rearrangement joins TRBV10-1 to TRBJ1-3; TRBD1 matches at 9 bases. V shed 6 bases and J 1 base; nucleotides not matched to a gene: 4. Germline assignment: CDR1 WNHNN and CDR2 SYGVQD (reference sequence). There are 15 residues in the CDR3. CDR3: CASSAGTGSGNTIYF. In DNA form, the CDR3 reads TGCGCCAGCAGCGCCGGGACAGGGTCTGGAAACACCATATATTTT.

This rearrangement joins TRBV5-5 to TRBJ1-4; D perhaps matches TRBD1 (5 bases). The CDR3 has 13 amino acids. Deletions cut 4 bases from V and 7 bases from J, with 11 bases between. CDR1 and CDR2 from the germline V gene are SGHKS and YYEKEE (reference sequence). The CDR3, as DNA: TGTGCCAGCAGCGGAGACAGTGGTGAAAAACTGTTTTTT. This translates into CASSGDSGEKLFF. The full variable domain, rest sourced from reference TRBV5-5 and TRBJ1-4, is DAGVTQSPTHLIKTRGQQVTLRCSPISGHKSVSWYQQVLGQGPQFIFQYYEKEERGRGNFPDRFSARQFPNYSSELNVNALLLGDSALYLCASSGDSGEKLFFGSGTQLSVL.

This clone was counted only a few times. The chain employs TRBV7-9 and TRBJ1-2; possibly TRBD1 for D (6 bases). Trimming took 0 bases from V and 6 from J, leaving 8 bases between them. Germline-derived CDR1 and CDR2 are SEHNR and FQNEAQ (reference sequence). There are 13 residues in the CDR3. The CDR3 loop reads CASSLADSNGYTF. The CDR3 DNA is TGTGCCAGCAGCTTAGCGGACAGCAATGGCTACACCTTC.

The chain has TRBV4-2 and TRBJ1-1; the D is unclear. The CDR3 spans 11 residues. The V end was cut by 8 bases, the J end by 3 bases, with 7 bases between. The germline gives CDR1 LGHNA, CDR2 YNFKEQ. Here the CDR3 reads CASRSDTEAFF. The CDR3 DNA follows: TGTGCCAGCCGCTCGGACACTGAAGCTTTCTTT.

V is TRBV29-1 and J is TRBJ2-5, with 7 bases that match TRBD1. The CDR3 contains 11 residues. Germline values: CDR1 SQVTM, CDR2 ANQGSEA. V lost 4 bases and J lost 5; bases outside the gene matches: 1. The CDR3 protein is CSVAQGETQYF. The CDR3 DNA reads as TGCAGCGTTGCACAGGGGGAGACCCAGTACTTC.

This chain connects TRBV5-5 to TRBJ2-3; 9 bases line up with TRBD2. The J segment lost 0 bases and the V segment lost 4 bases, leaving 3 bases of the junction unmatched. This CDR3 has 15 amino acids. In germline, CDR1 is SGHKS, CDR2 YYEKEE (reference sequence). The CDR3 protein is CASSRLADSTDTQYF. The CDR3 coding sequence is TGTGCCAGCAGCCGACTAGCGGATAGCACAGATACGCAGTATTTT.

This chain connects TRBV6-2 or TRBV6-3 to TRBJ2-7; tentatively, D is TRBD1 (5 bases). The V gene's germline CDR1 is MNHEY and CDR2 SVGEGT. Trimming stripped 2 bases from V and 6 bases from J, with 17 bases between. The length of the CDR3 is 15 residues. CDR3 residues: CASSYSRARSSEQYF. Written as DNA, the CDR3 is TGTGCCAGCAGTTACAGCAGGGCCAGATCATCCGAGCAGTACTTC.

This clone was observed a single time. The chain uses TRBV5-1 and TRBJ2-2; perhaps TRBD1 as D (5 bases). V was clipped by 3 bases and J by 4 bases, with 10 bases between them. This CDR3 region has 14 residues. The germline CDR1 and CDR2 sequences are SGHRS and YFSETQ. CDR3 loop: CASSSTDTTGELFF. The CDR3, as DNA: TGCGCCAGCAGCTCGACAGATACCACCGGGGAGCTGTTTTTT.

This clone was observed a single time. This chain connects TRBV11-2 to TRBJ2-1; 11 positions agree with TRBD2. V was pared by 5 bases and J by 6 bases, with 6 bases of the junction left unmatched. Germline V gene lookup returns CDR1 SGHAT and CDR2 FQNNGV. The CDR3 spans 15 residues. The CDR3 DNA reads as TGTGCCAGCAGCCGAACTAGCGGGAGTTCCAATGAGCAGTTCTTC. It yields the protein CASSRTSGSSNEQFF.

The chain is built from TRBV7-8 and TRBJ2-7; 10 bases match TRBD1. This CDR3 comprises 15 residues. V lost 4 bases and J lost 2; bases outside the gene matches: 5. CDR1 SGHVS and CDR2 FQNEAQ come from the germline V gene. Here the CDR3 DNA reads TGTGCCAGCAGCTCAGACAGGGGGCATACCTACGAGCAGTACTTC. It encodes CASSSDRGHTYEQYF.

The V call is TRBV5-1, the J call TRBJ2-7; 7 bases map to TRBD1. The V gene's germline CDR1 is SGHRS and CDR2 YFSETQ. Trimming cost V 4 bases and J 5 bases; bases outside gene matches: 12. This CDR3 is 15 amino acids long. The CDR3 spells CASSLMTGQINEQYF. The CDR3 nucleotides are TGCGCCAGCAGCCTCATGACGGGACAGATAAACGAGCAGTACTTC.

The gene calls are TRBV5-6 and TRBJ2-3; 8 bases match TRBD1. Germline V gene sequence: CDR1 SGHDT, CDR2 YYEEEE. V dropped 2 bases and J dropped 3; count of bases not matched to a gene: 17. The CDR3 covers 19 residues. CDR3 nucleotides: TGTGCCAGCAGCTTAATAACAGGGGGGTTAGGGTCGGTGACAGATACGCAGTATTTT. This translates into CASSLITGGLGSVTDTQYF.

The rearrangement links TRBV29-1 to TRBJ2-5; 8 positions agree with TRBD2. CDR1 SQVTM and CDR2 ANQGSEA come from the germline V gene. The CDR3 has 13 residues. J was trimmed by 9 bases and V by 3 bases; bases with no gene match: 9. In DNA form, the CDR3 reads TGCAGCGTTGACTTCGCCAAGCGGGGGTCCCAGTACTTC. The encoded protein is CSVDFAKRGSQYF.